The rows below give T cell receptor beta chains drawn from one sample of a study of CD8 T cells in ankylosing spondylitis. TCRdb re-called the 5' RACE reads through MiXCR, storing one row per CDR3 protein. The table has about 460,000 distinct CDR3 sequences, about 5% seen once. Sequenced sample: blood, either unsorted or a sorted T cell fraction (not recorded which). These receptors came from a male donor with ankylosing spondylitis. Both conserved end residues are part of each CDR3. A D gene is named only where the DNA matches it firmly. Rows may omit the clone size; those that give it use once, few, many or a size class.

D | J | V | size | CDR3 | DNA
TRBD2 | TRBJ2-1 | TRBV20-1 | many | CSASEVGGENHEQFF | TGCAGTGCTAGCGAGGTGGGGGGGGAGAATCATGAGCAGTTCTTC
NA | TRBJ2-7 | TRBV5-1 | many | CASSLDGAGEQYF | TGCGCCAGCAGCTTGGATGGGGCTGGCGAGCAGTACTTC
NA | TRBJ1-1 | TRBV18 | few | CASSPLYGGETEAFF | TGTGCCAGCTCACCACTGTACGGGGGAGAAACTGAAGCTTTCTTT
NA | TRBJ2-1 | TRBV5-1 | NA | CASSPGTGRAEQFF | TGCGCCAGCAGCCCTGGGACTGGACGAGCTGAGCAGTTCTTC
NA | TRBJ2-1 | TRBV18 | NA | CASSPLADAREQFF | TGTGCCAGCTCACCACTAGCCGACGCTCGGGAGCAGTTCTTC
NA | TRBJ2-3 | TRBV7-2 | few | CASSLRFGTDTQYF | TGTGCCAGCAGCTTAAGGTTCGGAACAGATACGCAGTATTTT
NA | TRBJ1-1 | TRBV12-3/TRBV12-4 | many | CASSFYTEAFF | TGTGCCAGCAGTTTCTACACTGAAGCTTTCTTT
TRBD2 | TRBJ2-3 | TRBV7-2 | few | CASSSIAGGWGDTQYF | TGTGCCAGCAGCTCGATAGCGGGGGGTTGGGGAGATACGCAGTATTTT
NA | TRBJ2-1 | TRBV3-1 | few | CASSHGPNSNEQFF | TGTGCCAGCAGCCACGGACCCAACAGCAATGAGCAGTTCTTC
NA | TRBJ1-1 | TRBV20-1 | many | CSATNGNTEAFF | TGCAGTGCTACCAATGGGAACACTGAAGCTTTCTTT
TRBD1 | TRBJ2-3 | TRBV5-1 | many | CASSYLGTGVPDTQYF | TGCGCCAGCAGTTACCTCGGGACAGGGGTCCCAGATACGCAGTATTTT
NA | TRBJ1-6 | TRBV20-1 | many | CSARDLRTALSGNSPLHF | TGCAGTGCTAGAGATCTGCGGACCGCACTTAGTGGAAATTCACCCCTCCACTTT
TRBD2 | TRBJ2-2 | TRBV6-4 | many | CASSPRGLAGAGELFF | TGTGCCAGCAGTCCCCGGGGACTAGCGGGGGCCGGGGAGCTGTTTTTT
NA | TRBJ2-7 | TRBV20-1 | NA | CSAYVNRAISYEQYF | TGCAGTGCTTACGTAAACAGGGCCATTTCCTACGAGCAGTACTTC
NA | TRBJ2-3 | TRBV9 | many | CASSVVGTHTDTQYF | TGTGCCAGCAGCGTAGTGGGCACCCACACAGATACGCAGTATTTT
TRBD2 | TRBJ2-1 | TRBV11-2 | few | CASSLVLLLAGGLGEQFF | TGTGCCAGCAGCTTAGTACTGCTGCTAGCGGGAGGTTTAGGTGAGCAGTTCTTC
NA | TRBJ1-4 | TRBV10-1 | many | CASSPGRQATNEKLFF | TGCGCCAGCAGTCCGGGTCGACAGGCAACTAATGAAAAACTGTTTTTT
TRBD2 | TRBJ2-5 | TRBV7-2 | NA | CASSLVRTSGTQETQYF | TGTGCCAGCAGCTTAGTGAGGACTAGCGGGACTCAAGAGACCCAGTACTTC
TRBD2 | TRBJ2-3 | TRBV12-3/TRBV12-4 | NA | CASSLARAGDTDTQYF | TGTGCCAGCAGTTTAGCGCGAGCGGGAGACACAGATACGCAGTATTTT
NA | TRBJ2-1 | TRBV3-1 | few | CASSQDRFRTIARQFF | TGTGCCAGCAGCCAAGATAGATTTCGGACAATTGCGAGGCAGTTCTTC
NA | TRBJ2-3 | TRBV19 | once | CASNGLKLGDTQYF | TGTGCCAGCAACGGACTGAAACTTGGGGATACGCAGTATTTT
TRBD1 | TRBJ1-2 | TRBV7-2 | many | CASSLFGDRGLNYGYTF | TGTGCCAGCAGCTTATTTGGGGACAGGGGCCTAAACTATGGCTACACCTTC
NA | TRBJ1-1 | TRBV28 | many | CASSFWAPIGEAFF | TGTGCCAGCAGTTTTTGGGCCCCTATAGGTGAAGCTTTCTTT
TRBD1 | TRBJ1-2 | TRBV9 | many | CASSVRDRGIGYTF | TGTGCCAGCAGCGTCCGGGACAGGGGTATCGGCTACACCTTC
TRBD1 | TRBJ1-1 | TRBV2 | many | CASRPGQGMTEAFF | TGTGCCAGCAGGCCGGGACAGGGAATGACTGAAGCTTTCTTT
NA | TRBJ1-4 | TRBV6-5 | many | CASSYTRPGDEKLFF | TGTGCCAGCAGTTACACCAGACCTGGGGATGAAAAACTGTTTTTT
NA | TRBJ2-7 | TRBV5-6 | many | CASSLASTYEQYF | TGTGCCAGCAGCTTGGCATCCACCTACGAGCAGTACTTC
TRBD1 | TRBJ2-7 | TRBV5-1 | many | CASSSQGPGIYYYEQYF | TGCGCCAGCAGCTCACAGGGGCCGGGTATATATTACTACGAGCAGTACTTC
TRBD2 | TRBJ2-7 | TRBV20-1 | few | CSARGTSGFYEQYF | TGCAGTGCCCGCGGGACTAGCGGATTTTACGAGCAGTACTTC
TRBD1 | TRBJ2-7 | TRBV20-1 | many | CSASSPGQGSSEQYF | TGCAGTGCTAGTAGTCCGGGACAGGGAAGTTCCGAGCAGTACTTC
NA | TRBJ1-2 | TRBV4-1 | many | CASSHSHYGYTF | TGCGCCAGCAGCCACTCCCACTATGGCTACACCTTC
TRBD1 | TRBJ1-6 | TRBV20-1 | many | CSARKDRARSPLHF | TGCAGTGCTAGGAAGGACAGGGCCCGTTCACCCCTCCACTTT
NA | TRBJ1-5 | TRBV19 | few | CASSIARPNQPQHF | TGTGCCAGTAGTATCGCCAGGCCGAATCAGCCCCAGCATTTT
TRBD1 | TRBJ2-3 | TRBV6-1 | many | CASRRDSLTDTQYF | TGTGCCAGCAGGAGGGACAGCCTCACAGATACGCAGTATTTT
NA | TRBJ1-2 | TRBV9 | many | CASSAAPTADGGYTF | TGTGCCAGCAGCGCGGCCCCCACAGCGGACGGTGGCTACACCTTC
NA | TRBJ2-1 | TRBV9 | many | CASTSLGGGTSYNEQFF | TGTGCCAGCACCTCTCTAGGGGGTGGTACCTCCTACAATGAGCAGTTCTTC
TRBD2 | TRBJ2-7 | TRBV11-1 | many | CASSPRQPGLAGFYEQYF | TGTGCCAGCAGCCCTAGGCAGCCGGGACTAGCGGGATTCTACGAGCAGTACTTC
TRBD1 | TRBJ1-5 | TRBV24-1 | many | CATSGATGEQPQHF | TGTGCCACCAGTGGCGCCACAGGGGAACAGCCCCAGCATTTT
NA | TRBJ1-1 | TRBV29-1 | many | CSDTRGVGTEAFF | TGCAGCGACACGAGAGGGGTGGGCACTGAAGCTTTCTTT
NA | TRBJ2-7 | TRBV29-1 | many | CSVAGEFLTYEQYF | TGCAGCGTTGCTGGGGAGTTCCTAACCTACGAGCAGTACTTC
NA | TRBJ2-2 | TRBV20-1 | many | CSASRERTGELFF | TGCAGTGCTAGCCGGGAGAGGACCGGGGAGCTGTTTTTT